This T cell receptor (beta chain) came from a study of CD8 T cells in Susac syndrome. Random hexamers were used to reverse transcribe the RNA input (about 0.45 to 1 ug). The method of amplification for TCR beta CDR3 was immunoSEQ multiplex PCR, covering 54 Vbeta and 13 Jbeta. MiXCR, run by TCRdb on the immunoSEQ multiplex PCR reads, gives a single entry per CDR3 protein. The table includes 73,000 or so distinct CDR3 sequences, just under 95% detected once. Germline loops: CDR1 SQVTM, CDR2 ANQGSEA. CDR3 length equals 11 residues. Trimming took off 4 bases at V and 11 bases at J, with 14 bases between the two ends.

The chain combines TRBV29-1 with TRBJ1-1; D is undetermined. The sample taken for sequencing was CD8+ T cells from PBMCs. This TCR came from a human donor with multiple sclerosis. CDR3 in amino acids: CSVVGQLGAFF. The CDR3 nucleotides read TGCAGCGTTGTAGGGCAGCTGGGGGCTTTCTTT.